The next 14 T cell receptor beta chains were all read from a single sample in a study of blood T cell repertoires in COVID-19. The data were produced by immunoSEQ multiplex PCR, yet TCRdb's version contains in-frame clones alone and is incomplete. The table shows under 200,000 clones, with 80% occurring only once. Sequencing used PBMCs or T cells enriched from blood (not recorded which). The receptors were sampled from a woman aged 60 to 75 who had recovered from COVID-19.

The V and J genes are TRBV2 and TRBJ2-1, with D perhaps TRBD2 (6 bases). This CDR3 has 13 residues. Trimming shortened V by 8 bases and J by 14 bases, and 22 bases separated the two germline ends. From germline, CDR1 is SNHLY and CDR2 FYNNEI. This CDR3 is CASPKVTGTVKFF. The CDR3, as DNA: TGTGCCAGCCCAAAGGTTACCGGGACTGTGAAGTTCTTC.

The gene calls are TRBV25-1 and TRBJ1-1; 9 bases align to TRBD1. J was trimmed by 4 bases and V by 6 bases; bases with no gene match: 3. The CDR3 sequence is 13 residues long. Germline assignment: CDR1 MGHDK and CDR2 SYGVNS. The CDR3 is CASSGQGSTEAFF. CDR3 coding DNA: TGTGCCAGCAGCGGACAGGGGTCCACTGAAGCTTTCTTT.

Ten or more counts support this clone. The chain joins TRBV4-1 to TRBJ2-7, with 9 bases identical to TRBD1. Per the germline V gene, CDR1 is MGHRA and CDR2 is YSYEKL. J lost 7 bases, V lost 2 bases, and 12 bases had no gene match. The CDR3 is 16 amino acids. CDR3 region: CASSQTPGQGLGEQYF. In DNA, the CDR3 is TGCGCCAGCAGCCAAACCCCGGGACAGGGTTTGGGTGAGCAGTACTTC.

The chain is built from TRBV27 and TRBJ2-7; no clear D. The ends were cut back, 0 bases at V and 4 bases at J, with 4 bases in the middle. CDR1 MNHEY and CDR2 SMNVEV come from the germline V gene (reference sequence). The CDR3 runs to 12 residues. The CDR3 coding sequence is TGTGCCAGCAGTTTATCCGGGTACGAGCAGTACTTC. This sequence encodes CASSLSGYEQYF.

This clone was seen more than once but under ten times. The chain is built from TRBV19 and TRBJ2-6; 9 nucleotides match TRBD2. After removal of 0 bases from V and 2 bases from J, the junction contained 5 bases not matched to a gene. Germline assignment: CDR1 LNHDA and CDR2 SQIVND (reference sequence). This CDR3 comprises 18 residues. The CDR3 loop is CASSIDGGGAPGANVLTF. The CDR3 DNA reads TGTGCCAGTAGTATAGATGGCGGGGGGGCCCCTGGGGCCAACGTCCTGACTTTC.

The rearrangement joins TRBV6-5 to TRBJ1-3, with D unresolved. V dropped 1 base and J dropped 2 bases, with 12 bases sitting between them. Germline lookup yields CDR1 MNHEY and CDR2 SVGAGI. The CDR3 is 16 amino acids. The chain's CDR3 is CASSYYRGSAGNTIYF. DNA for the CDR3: TGTGCCAGCAGTTACTATCGGGGATCTGCTGGAAACACCATATATTTT.

In DNA form, the CDR3 reads TGCAGCGGGCGGGGTAACTATGGCTACACCTTC. Translation gives CSGRGNYGYTF. V is TRBV29-1 and J is TRBJ1-2, with D unclear. Germline lookup yields CDR1 SQVTM and CDR2 ANQGSEA. The ends were cut back, 7 bases at V and 1 base at J, with 7 bases in the middle. The CDR3 has 11 amino acids.

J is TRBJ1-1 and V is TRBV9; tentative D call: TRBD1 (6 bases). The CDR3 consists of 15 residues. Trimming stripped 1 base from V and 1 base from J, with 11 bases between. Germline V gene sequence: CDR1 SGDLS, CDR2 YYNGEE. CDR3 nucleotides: TGTGCCAGCAGCGTAACCGGGACACAGAACACTGAAGCTTTCTTT. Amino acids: CASSVTGTQNTEAFF. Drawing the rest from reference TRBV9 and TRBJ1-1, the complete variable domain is DSGVTQTPKHLITATGQRVTLRCSPRSGDLSVYWYQQSLDQGLQFLIQYYNGEERAKGNILERFSAQQFPDLHSELNLSSLELGDSALYFCASSVTGTQNTEAFFGQGTRLTVV.

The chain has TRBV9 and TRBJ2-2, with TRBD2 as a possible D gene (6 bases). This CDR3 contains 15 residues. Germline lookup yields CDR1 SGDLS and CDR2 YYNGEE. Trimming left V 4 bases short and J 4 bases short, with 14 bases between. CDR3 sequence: CASSLEAGITGELFF. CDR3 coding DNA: TGTGCCAGCAGCCTCGAGGCGGGGATCACCGGGGAGCTGTTTTTT.

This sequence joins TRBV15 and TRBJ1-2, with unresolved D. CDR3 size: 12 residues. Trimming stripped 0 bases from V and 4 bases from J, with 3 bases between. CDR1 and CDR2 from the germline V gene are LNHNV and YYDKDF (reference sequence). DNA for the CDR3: TGTGCCACCAGCAGAGAGAGCTATGGCTACACCTTC. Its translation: CATSRESYGYTF.

CDR3 coding DNA: TGCGCCAGCAGCTTTAGCGGGGGCTCCTACAATGAGCAGTTCTTC. Its translation is CASSFSGGSYNEQFF. This chain links TRBV5-1 with TRBJ2-1, with TRBD2 matching 9 bases. Unmatched junction bases numbered 0, after V lost 2 bases and J lost 0 bases. Germline lookup yields CDR1 SGHRS and CDR2 YFSETQ. The CDR3 runs 15 residues.

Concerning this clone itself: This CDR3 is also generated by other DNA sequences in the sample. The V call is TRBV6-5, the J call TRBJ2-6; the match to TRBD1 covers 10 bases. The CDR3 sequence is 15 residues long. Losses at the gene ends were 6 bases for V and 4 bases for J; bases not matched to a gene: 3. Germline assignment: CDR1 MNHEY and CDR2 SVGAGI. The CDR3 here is CASRTGGSGANVLTF. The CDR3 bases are TGTGCCAGCAGGACAGGGGGCTCCGGGGCCAACGTCCTGACTTTC.

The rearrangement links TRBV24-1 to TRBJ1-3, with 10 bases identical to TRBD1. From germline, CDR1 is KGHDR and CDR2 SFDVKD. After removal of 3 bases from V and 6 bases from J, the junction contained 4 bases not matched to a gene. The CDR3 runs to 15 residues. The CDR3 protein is CATSDTTGGLNTIYF. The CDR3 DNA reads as TGTGCCACCAGTGATACGACAGGGGGCTTAAACACCATATATTTT.

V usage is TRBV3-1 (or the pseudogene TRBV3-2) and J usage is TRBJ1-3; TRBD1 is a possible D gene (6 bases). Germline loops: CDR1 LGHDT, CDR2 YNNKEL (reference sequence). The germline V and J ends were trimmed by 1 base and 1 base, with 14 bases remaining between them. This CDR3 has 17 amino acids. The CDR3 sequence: CASSQGHPRGSGNTIYF. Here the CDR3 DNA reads TGTGCCAGCAGCCAAGGCCACCCAAGGGGGTCTGGAAACACCATATATTTT.